This record covers a single T cell receptor (beta chain). Measured with immunoSEQ multiplex PCR; TCRdb has only the in-frame clones, and not every one. The table includes some 490,000 clones, roughly nine tenths detected once. The germline V gene encodes CDR1 SGHAT and CDR2 FQNNGV. Trimming at V came to 4 bases and at J to 3 bases, leaving 6 bases not matched to a gene. The CDR3 sequence is 14 residues long. The sample comes from a study of blood T cell repertoires in COVID-19. Study at large: Whether acute or convalescent, the COVID-19 samples came from the United States, Italy and Spain.

The material sequenced was PBMCs or T cells enriched from blood (not recorded which). The receptor comes from a woman aged 60-75 years who had recovered from COVID-19. J is TRBJ2-7 and V is TRBV11-2; 7 bases agree with TRBD1. CDR3 loop: CASSSTGVGYEQYF. CDR3 in DNA: TGTGCCAGCAGCTCAACAGGGGTGGGCTACGAGCAGTACTTC. The full variable domain, completed using reference TRBV11-2 and TRBJ2-7, is EAGVAQSPRYKIIEKRQSVAFWCNPISGHATLYWYQQILGQGPKLLIQFQNNGVVDDSQLPKDRFSAERLKGVDSTLKIQPAKLEDSAVYLCASSSTGVGYEQYFGPGTRLTVT.